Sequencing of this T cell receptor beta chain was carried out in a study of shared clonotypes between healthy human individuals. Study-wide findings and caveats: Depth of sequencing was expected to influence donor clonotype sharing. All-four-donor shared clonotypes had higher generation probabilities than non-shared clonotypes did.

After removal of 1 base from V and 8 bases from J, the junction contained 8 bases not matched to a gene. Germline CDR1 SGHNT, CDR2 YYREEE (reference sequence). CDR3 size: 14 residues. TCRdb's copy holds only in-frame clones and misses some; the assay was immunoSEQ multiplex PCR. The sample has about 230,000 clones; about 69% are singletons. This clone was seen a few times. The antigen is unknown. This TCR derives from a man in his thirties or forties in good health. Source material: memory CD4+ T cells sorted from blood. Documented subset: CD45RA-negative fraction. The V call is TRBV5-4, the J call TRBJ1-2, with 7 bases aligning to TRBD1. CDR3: CASSLQGGVGGYTF. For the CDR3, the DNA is TGTGCCAGCAGCTTGCAGGGGGGAGTTGGAGGCTACACCTTC.